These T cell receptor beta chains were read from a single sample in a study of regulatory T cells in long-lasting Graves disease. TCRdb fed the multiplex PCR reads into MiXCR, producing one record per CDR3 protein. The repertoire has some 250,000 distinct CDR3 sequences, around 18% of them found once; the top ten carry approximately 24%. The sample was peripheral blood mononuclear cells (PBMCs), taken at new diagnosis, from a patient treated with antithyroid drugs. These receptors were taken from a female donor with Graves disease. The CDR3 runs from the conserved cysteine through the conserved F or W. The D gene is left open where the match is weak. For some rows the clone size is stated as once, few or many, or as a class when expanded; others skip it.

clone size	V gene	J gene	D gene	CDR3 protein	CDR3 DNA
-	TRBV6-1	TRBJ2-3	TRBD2	CATTPGLVTDTQYF	TGTGCCACTACACCGGGACTAGTCACAGATACGCAGTATTTT
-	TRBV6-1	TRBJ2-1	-	CASSRDSQDNEQFF	TGTGCCAGCAGCCGGGACTCTCAGGACAATGAGCAGTTCTTC
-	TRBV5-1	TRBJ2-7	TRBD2	CASSLLTTRGAYEQYF	TGCGCCAGCAGCTTATTGACCACGCGGGGGGCCTACGAGCAGTACTTC
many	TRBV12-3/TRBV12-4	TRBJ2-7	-	CASSPPGGPFSYEQYF	TGTGCCAGCAGCCCCCCTGGCGGCCCTTTCTCCTACGAGCAGTACTTC
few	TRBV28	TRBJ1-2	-	CASSLAWEGIANYGYTF	TGTGCCAGCAGTTTGGCGTGGGAGGGGATAGCGAACTATGGCTACACCTTC
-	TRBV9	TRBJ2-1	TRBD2	CASSTGTSGDNEQFF	TGTGCCAGCAGCACTGGGACTAGCGGCGACAATGAGCAGTTCTTC
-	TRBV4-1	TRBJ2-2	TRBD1	CASSPRQGAGTGELFF	TGCGCCAGCAGCCCCCGACAGGGGGCGGGCACCGGGGAGCTGTTTTTT
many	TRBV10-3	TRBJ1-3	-	CAISEGRVINSGNTIYF	TGTGCCATCAGTGAAGGACGGGTAATAAACTCTGGAAACACCATATATTTT
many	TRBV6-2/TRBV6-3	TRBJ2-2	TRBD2	CASSYSSLAAGELFF	TGTGCCAGCAGTTACTCGTCCCTAGCGGCCGGGGAGCTGTTTTTT
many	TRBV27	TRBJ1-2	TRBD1	CASSSLGTGGLGYTF	TGTGCCAGCAGTTCTCTTGGGACAGGGGGATTGGGCTACACCTTC
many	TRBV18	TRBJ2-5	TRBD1	CASSPGGTGDFQETQYF	TGTGCCAGCTCACCAGGGGGGACAGGGGATTTCCAAGAGACCCAGTACTTC
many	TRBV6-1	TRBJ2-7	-	CASSEAGAPSYGEYF	TGTGCCAGCAGTGAAGCGGGTGCCCCCTCCTACGGGGAGTACTTC
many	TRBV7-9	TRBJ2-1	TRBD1	CASSWGQDEQFF	TGTGCCAGCAGCTGGGGACAGGATGAGCAGTTCTTC
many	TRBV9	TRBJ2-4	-	CASSPASVQNIQYF	TGTGCCAGCAGCCCCGCGAGTGTCCAAAACATTCAGTACTTC
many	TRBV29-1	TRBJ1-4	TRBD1	CSVAPQGAGEKLFF	TGCAGCGTAGCCCCACAGGGGGCAGGAGAAAAACTGTTTTTT
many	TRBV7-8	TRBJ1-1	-	CASSLVDRGMNTEAFF	TGTGCCAGCAGCTTAGTCGATAGGGGAATGAACACTGAAGCTTTCTTT
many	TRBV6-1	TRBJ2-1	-	CASSSSELYNEQFF	TGTGCCAGCAGCTCGAGCGAGCTCTACAATGAGCAGTTCTTC
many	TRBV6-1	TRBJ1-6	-	CASSDPSSPLHF	TGTGCCAGCAGTGACCCCAGTTCACCCCTCCACTTT
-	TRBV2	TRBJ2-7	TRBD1	CASSGQGRTYEQYF	TGTGCCAGCAGCGGACAGGGTAGGACCTACGAGCAGTACTTC
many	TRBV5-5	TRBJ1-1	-	CASSLVTGRGYTEAFF	TGTGCCAGCAGCTTGGTGACTGGCAGGGGATACACTGAAGCTTTCTTT
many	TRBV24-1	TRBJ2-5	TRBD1	CATSDYRGNQETQYF	TGTGCCACCAGTGACTACAGGGGCAATCAAGAGACCCAGTACTTC
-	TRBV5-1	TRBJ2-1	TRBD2	CASSSRLAAFNEQFF	TGCGCCAGCAGCTCGAGACTAGCGGCTTTCAATGAGCAGTTCTTC